This TCR beta chain was identified in a study of T cell responses to AZD1222 COVID-19 vaccine. CDR3 length: 14 amino acids. V dropped 0 bases and J dropped 6 bases, with 9 bases sitting between them. Germline lookup yields CDR1 LNHNV and CDR2 YYDKDF (reference sequence). A note on this clone: Its target is not known.

TCRdb's copy holds only in-frame clones and misses some; the assay was immunoSEQ multiplex PCR. Here the sample spans about 88,000 clones, approximately 91% being singletons. Findings and caveats of the study: Among the donors, most were white British and more were female, and clonal diversity was possibly underestimated. Spike-wide vaccine-associated CD4 TCRs dominated at 160-218 and 743-854. Only 5 or 6 people who got AZD1222 tested seropositive at baseline.

J is TRBJ1-5 and V is TRBV15, with no clear D. The sample was peripheral blood, taken on day 0 of AZD1222 vaccination. The origin of this receptor is an adult in good health. Here the CDR3 DNA reads TGTGCCACCAGCAGAGATCGAGGTGGTCAGCCCCAGCATTTT. Translating it yields CATSRDRGGQPQHF.